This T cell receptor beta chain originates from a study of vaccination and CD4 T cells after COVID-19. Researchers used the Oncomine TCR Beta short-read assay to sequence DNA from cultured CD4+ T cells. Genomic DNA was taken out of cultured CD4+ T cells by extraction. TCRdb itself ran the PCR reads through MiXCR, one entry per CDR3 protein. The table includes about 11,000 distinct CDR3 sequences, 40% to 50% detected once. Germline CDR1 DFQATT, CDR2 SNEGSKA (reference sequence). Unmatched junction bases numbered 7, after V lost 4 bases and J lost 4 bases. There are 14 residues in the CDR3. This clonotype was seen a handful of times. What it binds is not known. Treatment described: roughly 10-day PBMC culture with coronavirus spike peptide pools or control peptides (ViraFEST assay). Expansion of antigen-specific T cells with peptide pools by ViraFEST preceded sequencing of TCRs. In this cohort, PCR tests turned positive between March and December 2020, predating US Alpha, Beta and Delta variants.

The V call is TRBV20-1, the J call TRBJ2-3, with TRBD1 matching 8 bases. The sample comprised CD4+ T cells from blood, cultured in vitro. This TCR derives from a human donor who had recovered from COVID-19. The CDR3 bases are TGCAGTGCTATAGGACAGGGACACCCAGATACGCAGTATTTT. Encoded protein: CSAIGQGHPDTQYF.